This entry is about one T cell receptor (beta chain). Its antigen is not known. The authors ran a second PCR of 7 to 11 cycles using a sample-barcoded 5' primer and a J-beta primer mix. One entry per CDR3 protein, called by TCRdb with MiXCR from the 5' RACE reads. Among some 700,000 distinct CDR3 sequences, around 40% were seen once, and the ten largest hold more than 20%. Trimming left V 2 bases short and J 8 bases short, with 7 bases between. The V gene's germline CDR1 is SEHNR and CDR2 FQNEAQ (reference sequence). This CDR3 region has 12 residues. The data derive from a study of blood T cells in healthy people across ages. Overall study findings and caveats: In long-lived donors, naive CD4+ cell counts and diversity exceeded those of aged donors.

Sequenced: blood. The TCR originated in a woman aged 55-70 years in good health. This chain connects TRBV7-9 to TRBJ2-1, with D uncertain. DNA for the CDR3: TGTGCCAGCAGCTTATATGGGGATGAGCAGTTCTTC. It yields the protein CASSLYGDEQFF.